This is a list of T cell receptor beta chains from one sample in a study of T cells in tumors after PD-1 blockade. Assay: immunoSEQ multiplex PCR; the TCRdb copy retains only in-frame clones and omits some. This table holds 9,500 to 15,000 clones, approximately 63% found once. The sample was tumor tissue, taken before anti-PD-1 treatment. The receptors stem from a human donor with basal cell carcinoma. The CDR3 runs from the conserved cysteine through the conserved F or W. Fields, in order: V gene, J gene, clone size, D gene, CDR3 DNA, CDR3 protein. D genes are given only for firm matches. Not every row has a clone size; where given, it reads once, few, many or a size class.

TRBV5-1	TRBJ2-5	-	TRBD1	TGCGCCACCGGGACAGGGCTAGAAAAAGAGACCCAGTACTTC	CATGTGLEKETQYF
TRBV21-1	TRBJ2-2	-	-	TGTGCCAGCAGCACCCCGGGACAGGGGGTTATTTACTCGAACACCGGGGAGCTGTTTTTT	CASSTPGQGVIYSNTGELFF
TRBV4-3	TRBJ2-2	once	-	TGCGCCAGCAGCCAAGTCGAGGACCACACCGGGGAGCTGTTTTTT	CASSQVEDHTGELFF
TRBV12-2	TRBJ2-1	-	-	TGTGCAAGTCGCTTAGCGCAGGCTAGCGCTAGCTCCTACAATGAGCAGTTCTTC	CASRLAQASASSYNEQFF
TRBV29-1	TRBJ2-7	-	TRBD1	TGCAGCGTTGAAATTCTGGGGACAGGGCTTTACGAGCAGTACTTC	CSVEILGTGLYEQYF
TRBV6-5	TRBJ1-3	-	-	TGTGCCAGCAGTTACTCGGACGGAAAAGGAAACACCATATATTTT	CASSYSDGKGNTIYF
TRBV7-2	TRBJ2-1	few	TRBD2	TGTGCCAGCAGCCCTTCAGAAGCGGGGGCCTACAATGAGCAGTTCTTC	CASSPSEAGAYNEQFF
TRBV7-2	TRBJ1-4	-	TRBD1	TGTGCCAGCAGCTTACAGCAGGGGGATGAAAAACTGTTTTTT	CASSLQQGDEKLFF
TRBV9	TRBJ2-3	-	-	TGTGCCAGCAGCGGAAATGGGCGTTCCGATACGCAGTATTTT	CASSGNGRSDTQYF
TRBV28	TRBJ2-7	-	-	TGTGCCAGCAGCTCGATACTTGGGGTGGGTGAGCAGTACTTC	CASSSILGVGEQYF
TRBV15	TRBJ2-3	-	-	TGTGCCACCAGTACGAATAAGGGGCCAGATACGCAGTATTTT	CATSTNKGPDTQYF
TRBV6-5	TRBJ1-2	-	-	TGTGCCAGCAGTACGACCGGGAGGGAGATTGGCTACACCTTC	CASSTTGREIGYTF
TRBV7-9	TRBJ2-7	-	-	TGTGCCAGCAGACCTCCGACAGACGCCTACGAGCAGTACTTC	CASRPPTDAYEQYF
TRBV25-1	TRBJ2-1	-	TRBD2	TGTGCCAGCACAGCGGGAGGTCGGGATGAGCAGTTCTTC	CASTAGGRDEQFF
TRBV4-3	TRBJ2-7	-	TRBD2	TGCGCCAGCAGCCAGGCGGGGACTAGCGGGAGAGGCGAGCAGTACTTC	CASSQAGTSGRGEQYF
TRBV4-3	TRBJ2-3	-	-	TGCGCCAGCAGCTACTCACGGACCAGCTACACAGATACGCAGTATTTT	CASSYSRTSYTDTQYF
TRBV5-1	TRBJ1-4	medium-sized	TRBD1	TGCGCCAGCCGCGCCCCCACAGGGGGCACTAATGAAAAACTGTTTTTT	CASRAPTGGTNEKLFF
TRBV27	TRBJ2-1	-	TRBD2	TGTGCCAGCAGTACGATTGGACTAGCTCGCGAGCAGTTCTTC	CASSTIGLAREQFF
TRBV7-2	TRBJ1-5	medium-sized	TRBD1	TGTGCCAGCAGCTCATTCCCTAGGGGGCGAAGCAATCAGCCCCAGCATTTT	CASSSFPRGRSNQPQHF
TRBV20-1	TRBJ2-3	few	TRBD2	TGCAGTGCTAGTTTACAGCGGGGGAGCACAGATACGCAGTATTTT	CSASLQRGSTDTQYF
TRBV7-9	TRBJ2-7	few	-	TGTGCCAGCAGCCCCCCCGGGTTTGAGTCCTACGAGCAGTACTTC	CASSPPGFESYEQYF
TRBV7-2	TRBJ2-1	-	TRBD2	TGTGCCAGCAGCTTAAGGGCTAGCGGCTCCTACAATGAGCAGTTCTTC	CASSLRASGSYNEQFF
TRBV7-2	TRBJ2-7	few	-	TGTGCCAGCAGCTTAGCACCCTATGGCTCCTACGAGCAGTACTTC	CASSLAPYGSYEQYF
TRBV5-8	TRBJ1-5	-	-	TGTGCCAGCAGCTTCCCAACCCCCGGGCCCAGGTTTTCTATCAATCAGCCCCAGCATTTT	CASSFPTPGPRFSINQPQHF
TRBV7-2	TRBJ2-5	-	TRBD1	TGTGCCAGCAGTTTTTTTGGTGGGACAGGGGGTAGGGAGACCCAGTACTTC	CASSFFGGTGGRETQYF
TRBV28	TRBJ2-3	-	TRBD1	TGTGCCAGCAGAGGGGGCGGAATAGATACGCAGTATTTT	CASRGGGIDTQYF
TRBV7-2	TRBJ1-5	-	TRBD1	TGTGCCAGCAGCCGGGGGACAGGGAGGGGCAATCAGCCCCAGCATTTT	CASSRGTGRGNQPQHF
TRBV19	TRBJ2-3	-	-	TGTGCCAGTAGCGAGAGCGGGTTGAGGAGGGCCACAGATACGCAGTATTTT	CASSESGLRRATDTQYF
TRBV5-8	TRBJ1-5	-	-	TGTGCCAGCAGCTTGATGCGATCTGATAATAGCAATCAGCCCCAGCATTTT	CASSLMRSDNSNQPQHF
TRBV4-3	TRBJ2-1	-	-	TGCGCCAGCAGCCAAGATTCCCAAGCACCCACAACATCCTACAATGAGCAGTTCTTC	CASSQDSQAPTTSYNEQFF
TRBV18	TRBJ2-1	-	-	TGTGCCAGCTCACCACTGAAAACGGGGGGCGTCTACAATGAGCAGTTCTTC	CASSPLKTGGVYNEQFF
TRBV4-3	TRBJ2-2	-	TRBD2	TGCGCCAGCAGCCGACAAGCGGGGGCCCTGGGGGGCGGGGAGCTGTTTTTT	CASSRQAGALGGGELFF
TRBV12-3/TRBV12-4	TRBJ2-2	-	-	TGTGCCAGCAGTCTCCTGTCCGGGAGGGAGCTGTTTTTT	CASSLLSGRELFF
TRBV10-2	TRBJ2-1	-	-	TGCGCCAGCAGTGTGATCTCAGGGAGGGAGCAGTTCTTC	CASSVISGREQFF
TRBV5-6	TRBJ2-7	-	TRBD1	TGTGCCAGCAGCACGTACAGGGGGCGAAGCAACTACGAGCAGTACTTC	CASSTYRGRSNYEQYF
TRBV7-8	TRBJ1-1	few	TRBD1	TGTGCCAGCAGCTTAGGGGACAGGGGGCTAGGGACTGAAGCTTTCTTT	CASSLGDRGLGTEAFF
TRBV5-1	TRBJ1-1	few	-	TGCGCCAGCAGCTGGGCCGGGGACATGATAACGAACACTGAAGCTTTCTTT	CASSWAGDMITNTEAFF
TRBV10-2	TRBJ2-1	once	TRBD2	TGCGCCAGCAGTGATCCCCAGGGAGCGGGAGAGTTCTATGAGCAGTTCTTC	CASSDPQGAGEFYEQFF
TRBV7-2	TRBJ1-6	few	-	TGTGCCAGCAGCCTCGGGTCGGCCTATTCACCCCTCCACTTT	CASSLGSAYSPLHF
TRBV30	TRBJ1-5	medium-sized	TRBD1	TGTGCCTGGAGTACAGGGGGCGCGGGTCAGCCCCAGCATTTT	CAWSTGGAGQPQHF